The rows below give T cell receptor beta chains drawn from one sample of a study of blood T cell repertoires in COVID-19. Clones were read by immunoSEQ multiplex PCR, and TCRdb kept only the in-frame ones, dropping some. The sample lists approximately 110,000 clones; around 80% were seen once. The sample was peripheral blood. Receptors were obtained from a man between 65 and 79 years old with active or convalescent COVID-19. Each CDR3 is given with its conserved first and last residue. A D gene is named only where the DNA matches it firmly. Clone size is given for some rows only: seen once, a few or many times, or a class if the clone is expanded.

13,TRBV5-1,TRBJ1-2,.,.,TGCGCCAGCAGCTTGTCACAGAACTATGGCTACACCTTC,CASSLSQNYGYTF
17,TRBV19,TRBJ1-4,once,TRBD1,TGTGCCAGTAGTATGCCGGGACAGGGGGCGTCTAATGAAAAACTGTTTTTT,CASSMPGQGASNEKLFF
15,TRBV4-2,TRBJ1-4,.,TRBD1,TGTGCCAGCAGCCAGGAGGGACAGGGGGCAGAAAAACTGTTTTTT,CASSQEGQGAEKLFF
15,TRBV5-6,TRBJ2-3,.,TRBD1,TGTGCCAGCAGCTCTCAGGGGGCCGGCGCAGATACGCAGTATTTT,CASSSQGAGADTQYF
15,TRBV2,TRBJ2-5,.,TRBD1,TGTGCCATTTTTAGACAGGGCCTGGGACAAGAGACCCAGTACTTC,CAIFRQGLGQETQYF
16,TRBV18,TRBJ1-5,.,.,TGTGCCAGCTCACCCGCACAGGGTTTGAGCAATCAGCCCCAGCATTTT,CASSPAQGLSNQPQHF
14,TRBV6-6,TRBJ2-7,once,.,TGTGCCAGCAGTTCCAATACAGCCTCCTACGAGCAGTACTTC,CASSSNTASYEQYF
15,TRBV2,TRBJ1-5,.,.,TGTGCCAGCTCTACCGGGGGGGGCAGAAATCAGCCCCAGCATTTT,CASSTGGGRNQPQHF
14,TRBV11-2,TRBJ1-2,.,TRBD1,TGTGCCAGCAGTCACCGGGACAGGGACTATGGCTACACCTTC,CASSHRDRDYGYTF
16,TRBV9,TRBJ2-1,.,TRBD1,TGTGCCAGCAGCCTTAGGAGGCAGGGGGCGATGGTTGAGCAGTTCTTC,CASSLRRQGAMVEQFF
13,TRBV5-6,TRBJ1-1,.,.,TGTGCCAGCAGCTTGATAGTGAACACTGAAGCTTTCTTT,CASSLIVNTEAFF
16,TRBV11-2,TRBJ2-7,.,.,TGTGCCAGCAGCTCATCCACCGGGACTCCGGACTGGACTGAGTACTTC,CASSSSTGTPDWTEYF
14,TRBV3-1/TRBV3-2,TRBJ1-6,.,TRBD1,TGTGCCAGCAGCTTCACAGGGGTCGGTTCACCCCTCCACTTT,CASSFTGVGSPLHF
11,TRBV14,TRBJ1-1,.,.,TGTGCCAGCAGCCACGGTTTAGAAGCTTTCTTT,CASSHGLEAFF
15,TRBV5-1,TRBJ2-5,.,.,TGCGCCAGCAGCCCCGGGGGTGGCTTCCAAGAGACCCAGTACTTC,CASSPGGGFQETQYF
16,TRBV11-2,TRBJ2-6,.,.,TGTGCCAGCAGCTTAGTAGCGTTCTCTGGGGCCAACGTCCTGACTTTC,CASSLVAFSGANVLTF
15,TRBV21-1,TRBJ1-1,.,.,TGTGCCAGAACCTGGACAGGGTGTATGAACACTGAAGCTTTCTTT,CARTWTGCMNTEAFF
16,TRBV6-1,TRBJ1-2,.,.,TGTGCCAGCAGTGAAAATTTGTGGTCCCTATGGTATGGCTACACCTTC,CASSENLWSLWYGYTF
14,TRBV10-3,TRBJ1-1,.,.,TGTGCCATCAGTGAGATGCAGGGTTCCACTGAAGCTTTCTTT,CAISEMQGSTEAFF
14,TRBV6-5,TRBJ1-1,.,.,TGTGCCAGCAAAAGACAAAGTATGAACACTGAAGCTTTCTTT,CASKRQSMNTEAFF
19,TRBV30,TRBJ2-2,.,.,TGTGCCTGGGACAGGGGAGGTTTCGGGACTAGCCGGAACACCGGGGAGCTGTTTTTT,CAWDRGGFGTSRNTGELFF
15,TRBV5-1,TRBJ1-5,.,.,TGCGCCAGCAGCTTGGCCGGGGGGCCCATGGGGACCCAGCATTTT,CASSLAGGPMGTQHF
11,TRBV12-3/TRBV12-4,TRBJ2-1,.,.,TGTGCCAGCAGTTATTTAAATGAGCAGTTCTTC,CASSYLNEQFF